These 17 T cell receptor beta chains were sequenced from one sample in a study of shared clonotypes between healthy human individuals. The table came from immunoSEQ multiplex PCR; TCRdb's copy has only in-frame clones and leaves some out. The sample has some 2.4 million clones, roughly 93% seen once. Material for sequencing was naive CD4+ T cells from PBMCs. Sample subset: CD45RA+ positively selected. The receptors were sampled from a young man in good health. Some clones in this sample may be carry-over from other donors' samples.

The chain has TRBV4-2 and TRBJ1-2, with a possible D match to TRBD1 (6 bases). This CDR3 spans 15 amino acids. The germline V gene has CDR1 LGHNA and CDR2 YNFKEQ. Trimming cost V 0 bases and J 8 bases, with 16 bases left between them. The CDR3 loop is CASSQDRGGRGGYTF. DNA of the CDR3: TGTGCCAGCAGCCAAGATCGCGGGGGGCGCGGGGGCTACACCTTC.

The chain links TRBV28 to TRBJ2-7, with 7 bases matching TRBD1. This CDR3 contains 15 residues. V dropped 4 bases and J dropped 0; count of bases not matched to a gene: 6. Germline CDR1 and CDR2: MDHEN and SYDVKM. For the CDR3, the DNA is TGTGCCAGCAGTTCAACAGGGGAATCCTCCTACGAGCAGTACTTC. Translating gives CASSSTGESSYEQYF. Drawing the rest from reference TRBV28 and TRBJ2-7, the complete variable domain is DVKVTQSSRYLVKRTGEKVFLECVQDMDHENMFWYRQDPGLGLRLIYFSYDVKMKEKGDIPEGYSVSREKKERFSLILESASTNQTSMYLCASSSTGESSYEQYFGPGTRLTVT.

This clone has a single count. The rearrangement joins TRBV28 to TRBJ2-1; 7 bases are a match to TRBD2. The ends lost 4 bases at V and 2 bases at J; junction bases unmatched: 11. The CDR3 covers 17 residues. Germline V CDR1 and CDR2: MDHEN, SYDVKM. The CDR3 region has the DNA TGTGCCAGCAGTTACGCGGGAGTGGGGAAAACCTACAATGAGCAGTTCTTC. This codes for CASSYAGVGKTYNEQFF.

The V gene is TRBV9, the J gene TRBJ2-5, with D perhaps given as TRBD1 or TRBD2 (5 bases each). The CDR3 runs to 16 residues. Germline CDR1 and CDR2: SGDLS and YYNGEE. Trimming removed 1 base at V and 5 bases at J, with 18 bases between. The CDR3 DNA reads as TGTGCCAGCAGCGTAAGCCCCTTGAGGGACGGCGAGACCCAGTACTTC. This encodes CASSVSPLRDGETQYF.

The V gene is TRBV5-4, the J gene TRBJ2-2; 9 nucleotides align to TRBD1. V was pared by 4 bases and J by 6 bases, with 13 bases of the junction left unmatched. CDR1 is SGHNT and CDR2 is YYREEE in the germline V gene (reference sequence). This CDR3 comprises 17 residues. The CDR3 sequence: CASSKPGQGIVAGELFF. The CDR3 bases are TGTGCCAGCAGCAAACCGGGACAGGGTATCGTGGCCGGGGAGCTGTTTTTT.

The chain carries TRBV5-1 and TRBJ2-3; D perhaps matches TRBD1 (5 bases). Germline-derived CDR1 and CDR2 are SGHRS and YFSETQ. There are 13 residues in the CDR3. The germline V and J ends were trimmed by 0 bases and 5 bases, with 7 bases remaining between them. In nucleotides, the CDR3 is TGCGCCAGCAGCTTGGAGGGGCAAGATACGCAGTATTTT. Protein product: CASSLEGQDTQYF. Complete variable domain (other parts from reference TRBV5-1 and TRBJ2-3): KAGVTQTPRYLIKTRGQQVTLSCSPISGHRSVSWYQQTPGQGLQFLFEYFSETQRNKGNFPGRFSGRQFSNSRSEMNVSTLELGDSALYLCASSLEGQDTQYFGPGTRLTVL.

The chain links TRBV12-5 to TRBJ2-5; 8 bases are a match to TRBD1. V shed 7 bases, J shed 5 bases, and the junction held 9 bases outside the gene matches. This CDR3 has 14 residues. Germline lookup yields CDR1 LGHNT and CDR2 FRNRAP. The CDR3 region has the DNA TGTGCTAGTGCAGATACAGGGGGTTTTGAGACCCAGTACTTC. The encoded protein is CASADTGGFETQYF.

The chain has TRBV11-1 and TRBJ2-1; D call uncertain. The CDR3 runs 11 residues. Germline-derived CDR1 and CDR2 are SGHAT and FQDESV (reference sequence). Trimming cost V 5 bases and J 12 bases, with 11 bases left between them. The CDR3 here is CASSLYQVQFF. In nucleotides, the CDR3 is TGTGCCAGCAGCCTTTATCAAGTGCAGTTCTTC. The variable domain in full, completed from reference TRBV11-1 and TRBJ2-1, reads EAEVAQSPRYKITEKSQAVAFWCDPISGHATLYWYRQILGQGPELLVQFQDESVVDDSQLPKDRFSAERLKGVDSTLKIQPAELGDSAMYLCASSLYQVQFFGPGTRLTVL.

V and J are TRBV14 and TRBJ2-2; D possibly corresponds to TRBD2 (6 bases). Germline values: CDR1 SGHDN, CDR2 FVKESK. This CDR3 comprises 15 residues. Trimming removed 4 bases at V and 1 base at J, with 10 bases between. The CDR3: CASSPLTRNTGELFF. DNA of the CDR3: TGTGCCAGCAGCCCCTTGACTAGGAACACCGGGGAGCTGTTTTTT. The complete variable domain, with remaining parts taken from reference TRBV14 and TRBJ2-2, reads EAGVTQFPSHSVIEKGQTVTLRCDPISGHDNLYWYRRVMGKEIKFLLHFVKESKQDESGMPNNRFLAERTGGTYSTLKVQPAELEDSGVYFCASSPLTRNTGELFFGEGSRLTVL.

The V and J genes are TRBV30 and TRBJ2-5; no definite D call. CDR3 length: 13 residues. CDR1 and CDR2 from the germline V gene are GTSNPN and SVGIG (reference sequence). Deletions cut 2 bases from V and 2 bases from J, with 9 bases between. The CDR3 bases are TGTGCCTGGAGTCGGTTAACACAAGAGACCCAGTACTTC. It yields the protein CAWSRLTQETQYF.

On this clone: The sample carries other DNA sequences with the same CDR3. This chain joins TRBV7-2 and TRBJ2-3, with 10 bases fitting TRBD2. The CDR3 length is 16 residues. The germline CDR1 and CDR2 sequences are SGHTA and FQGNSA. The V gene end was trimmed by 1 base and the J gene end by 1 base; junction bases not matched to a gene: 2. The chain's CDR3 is CASSLVGTSGTDTQYF. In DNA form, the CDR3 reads TGTGCCAGCAGCTTAGTGGGGACTAGCGGCACAGATACGCAGTATTTT.

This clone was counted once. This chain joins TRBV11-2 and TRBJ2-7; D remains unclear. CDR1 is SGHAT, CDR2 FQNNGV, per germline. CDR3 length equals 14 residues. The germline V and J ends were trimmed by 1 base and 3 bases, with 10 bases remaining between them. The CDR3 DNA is TGTGCCAGCAGCTTAGGCGGACCCGGCTACGAGCAGTACTTC. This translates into CASSLGGPGYEQYF.

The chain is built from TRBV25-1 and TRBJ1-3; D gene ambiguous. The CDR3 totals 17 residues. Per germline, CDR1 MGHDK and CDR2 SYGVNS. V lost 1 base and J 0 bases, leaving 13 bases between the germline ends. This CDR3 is CASSESGRESSGNTIYF. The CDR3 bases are TGTGCCAGCAGTGAATCTGGACGAGAAAGCTCTGGAAACACCATATATTTT.

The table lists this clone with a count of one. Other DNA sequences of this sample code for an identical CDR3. The CDR3: CASSLGGAATEAFF. CDR3 sequence (DNA): TGTGCCAGCAGCTTAGGCGGGGCCGCCACTGAAGCTTTCTTT. This chain connects TRBV7-9 to TRBJ1-1, with D perhaps TRBD1 (5 bases). V shed 1 base and J shed 4 bases, with 10 bases lying between them. In germline, CDR1 is SEHNR, CDR2 FQNEAQ (reference sequence). This CDR3 region has 14 residues.

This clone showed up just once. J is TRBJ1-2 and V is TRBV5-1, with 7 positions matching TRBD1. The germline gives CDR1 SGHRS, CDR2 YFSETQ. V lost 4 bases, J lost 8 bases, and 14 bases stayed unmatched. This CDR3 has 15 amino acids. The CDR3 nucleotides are TGCGCCAGCAGCACGGGCCCCGACAGGGCTTGGGGCTACACCTTC. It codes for CASSTGPDRAWGYTF.

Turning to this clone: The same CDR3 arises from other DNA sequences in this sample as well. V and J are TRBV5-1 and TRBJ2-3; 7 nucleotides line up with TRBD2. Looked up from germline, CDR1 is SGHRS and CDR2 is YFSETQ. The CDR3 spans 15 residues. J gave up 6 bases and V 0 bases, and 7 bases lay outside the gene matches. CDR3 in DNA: TGCGCCAGCAGCTTGGGCGGGAGAGAAGCGGATACGCAGTATTTT. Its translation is CASSLGGREADTQYF. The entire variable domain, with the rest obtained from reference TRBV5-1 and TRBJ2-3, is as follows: KAGVTQTPRYLIKTRGQQVTLSCSPISGHRSVSWYQQTPGQGLQFLFEYFSETQRNKGNFPGRFSGRQFSNSRSEMNVSTLELGDSALYLCASSLGGREADTQYFGPGTRLTVL.

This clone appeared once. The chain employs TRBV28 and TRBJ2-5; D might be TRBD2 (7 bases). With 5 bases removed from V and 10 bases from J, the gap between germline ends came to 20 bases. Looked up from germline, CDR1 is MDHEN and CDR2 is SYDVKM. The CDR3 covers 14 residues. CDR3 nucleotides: TGTGCCAGCAGTCCCACACCAAGTAGGGGGGGCCAGTACTTC. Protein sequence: CASSPTPSRGGQYF.